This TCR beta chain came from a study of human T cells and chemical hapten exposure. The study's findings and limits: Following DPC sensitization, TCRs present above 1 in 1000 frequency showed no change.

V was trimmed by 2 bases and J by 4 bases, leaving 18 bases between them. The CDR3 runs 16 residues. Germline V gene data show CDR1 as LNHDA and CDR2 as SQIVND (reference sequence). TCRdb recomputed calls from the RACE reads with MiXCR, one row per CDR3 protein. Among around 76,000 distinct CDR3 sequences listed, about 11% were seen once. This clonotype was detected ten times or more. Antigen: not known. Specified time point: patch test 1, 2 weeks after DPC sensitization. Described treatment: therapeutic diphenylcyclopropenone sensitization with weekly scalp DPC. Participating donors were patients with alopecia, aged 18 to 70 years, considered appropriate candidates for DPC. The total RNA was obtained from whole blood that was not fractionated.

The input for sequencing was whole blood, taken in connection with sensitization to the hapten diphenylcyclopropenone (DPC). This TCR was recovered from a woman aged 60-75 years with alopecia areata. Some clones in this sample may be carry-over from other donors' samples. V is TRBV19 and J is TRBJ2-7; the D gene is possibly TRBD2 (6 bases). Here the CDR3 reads CASSIKGGNARYEQYF. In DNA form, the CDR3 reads TGTGCCAGTAGTATAAAAGGAGGGAACGCTCGGTACGAGCAGTACTTC.